These 16 T cell receptor beta chains share one sample of origin, sequenced in a study of response to subunit inactivated influenza vaccine. TCRdb redid the calling of the RT-PCR reads with MiXCR, one entry per CDR3 protein. The top ten hold 3% of the sample, which has 450,000 to 600,000 distinct CDR3 sequences, 16% seen once. Here the sequenced sample was CD4+ T cells sorted from PBMCs, taken less than 30 months after vaccination. The receptors derive from a man between 50 and 75 years old who received an inactivated influenza vaccine.

This clonotype showed up just a few times. The rearrangement links TRBV29-1 to TRBJ2-1, with 12 nucleotides matching TRBD2. The CDR3 has 19 amino acids. CDR1 is SQVTM and CDR2 is ANQGSEA in the germline V gene. Unmatched junction bases numbered 18, after V lost 3 bases and J lost 6 bases. CDR3 amino acids: CSVDASGGARWQRGNEQFF. In nucleotides, the CDR3 is TGCAGCGTTGATGCTAGCGGGGGGGCCCGGTGGCAACGAGGCAATGAGCAGTTCTTC.

This clonotype occurred a few times. This sequence joins TRBV2 and TRBJ1-5; 9 bases match TRBD1. CDR3 length equals 15 residues. The germline V gene encodes CDR1 SNHLY and CDR2 FYNNEI. V shed 5 bases, J shed 4 bases, and the junction held 6 bases outside the gene matches. CDR3 sequence: CASSLDGTGNQPQHF. CDR3 in DNA: TGTGCCAGCAGTCTAGACGGGACAGGGAATCAGCCCCAGCATTTT.

A word on this clonotype: The junction departs from germline at one end; a sequencing error may be responsible. The chain has TRBV20-1 and TRBJ2-3, with 10 bases identical to TRBD2. CDR3 size: 15 residues. Germline V gives CDR1 DFQATT, CDR2 SNEGSKA (reference sequence). The CDR3 coding sequence is TGCTGTGCTAGCAGAGCGGGGGGGCCTGCAGATACGCAGTATTTT. It encodes CCASRAGGPADTQYF.

Only a few counts were recorded for this clonotype. This chain connects TRBV5-1 to TRBJ1-3; D not resolved. V was shortened by 0 bases and J by 4 bases, with 8 bases between the two germline ends. This CDR3 comprises 14 residues. Germline V gene lookup returns CDR1 SGHRS and CDR2 YFSETQ. The CDR3 region is CASSLAADGNTIYF. In DNA form, the CDR3 reads TGCGCCAGCAGCTTGGCCGCGGACGGAAACACCATATATTTT.

This clonotype was detected only a few times. This sequence joins TRBV10-3 and TRBJ1-1, with D uncertain. V shed 0 bases and J shed 6 bases, with 11 bases lying between them. CDR1 and CDR2 (germline): ENHRY, SYGVKD. CDR3 length: 14 amino acids. CDR3 protein: CAISESKDRAEAFF. The CDR3 DNA sequence: TGTGCCATCAGTGAGTCTAAGGATCGGGCTGAAGCTTTCTTT.

The sample holds a few counts of this clonotype. The junction does not match germline at one end; this may be a read error. The chain uses TRBV20-1 and TRBJ2-3; 11 bases align to TRBD2. Germline CDR1 DFQATT, CDR2 SNEGSKA (reference sequence). CDR3 length: 14 residues. The CDR3 region is CSCSGGAYTDTQYF. As DNA, the CDR3 is TGCAGTTGTAGCGGGGGGGCTTATACAGACACGCAGTATTTT.

The rearrangement links TRBV20-1 to TRBJ2-1; D possibly corresponds to TRBD1 (5 bases). CDR3 length equals 14 residues. The V and J ends lost 2 bases and 8 bases respectively, with 16 bases between them. CDR1 DFQATT and CDR2 SNEGSKA come from the germline V gene (reference sequence). The CDR3 here is CSARRGKLWDEQFF. CDR3 in DNA: TGCAGTGCTAGAAGGGGTAAACTCTGGGATGAGCAGTTCTTC.

The chain has TRBV4-2 and TRBJ2-7; TRBD2 might be the D (5 bases). CDR3 length: 16 residues. Trimming took off 0 bases at V and 3 bases at J, with 15 bases between the two ends. Germline CDR1 and CDR2: LGHNA and YNFKEQ. CDR3 nucleotide sequence: TGTGCCAGCAGCCAAGATTTGCGGGTGAGAGACTACGAGCAGTACTTC. This sequence encodes CASSQDLRVRDYEQYF.

Note on this clonotype: No conserved phenylalanine or tryptophan is present at the end of the CDR3, so a read error is the likely explanation. This rearrangement joins TRBV20-1 to TRBJ2-7; 10 bases fit TRBD2. J lost 4 bases, V lost 0 bases, and 6 bases had no gene match. The CDR3 loop spans 15 amino acids. CDR1 and CDR2 (germline): DFQATT, SNEGSKA (reference sequence). Here the CDR3 reads CSAREGTSAIYEQYL. Here the CDR3 DNA reads TGCAGTGCTAGAGAGGGGACTAGCGCAATATACGAGCAGTACCTC.

This clonotype was recorded a few times. The V gene is TRBV29-1, the J gene TRBJ1-1; D ambiguous. Trimming removed 4 bases from V and 0 bases from J, with 12 bases in between. The CDR3 contains 14 residues. CDR1 is SQVTM and CDR2 is ANQGSEA in the germline V gene. The CDR3 DNA reads as TGCAGCGTTGGTCAGGCTACTTTGAACACTGAAGCTTTCTTT. It yields the protein CSVGQATLNTEAFF.

The V and J genes are TRBV3-1 and TRBJ2-2; 7 nucleotides align to TRBD1. This CDR3 is built from 15 residues. Trimming at V came to 1 base and at J to 5 bases, leaving 4 bases not matched to a gene. CDR1 is LGHDT, CDR2 YNNKEL, per germline (reference sequence). Here the CDR3 DNA reads TGTGCCAGCAGCCAAGGAACAGGGGAGACCGGGGAGCTGTTTTTT. Its protein product is CASSQGTGETGELFF.

The genes are TRBV30 and TRBJ2-7, with 13 bases aligning to TRBD2. CDR3 length: 15 residues. Germline V lookup: CDR1 GTSNPN, CDR2 SVGIG (reference sequence). Trimming took 0 bases from V and 5 from J; bases not matched to a gene: 4. CDR3 sequence reads: CAWSVGLAGEDEQYF. The CDR3 DNA sequence: TGTGCCTGGAGTGTTGGACTAGCGGGAGAAGACGAGCAGTACTTC.

The table lists this clonotype with a few counts. The rearrangement joins TRBV10-3 to TRBJ1-4, with TRBD1 matching 7 bases. Germline values: CDR1 ENHRY, CDR2 SYGVKD. V shed 6 bases, J shed 4 bases, and the junction held 2 bases outside the gene matches. This CDR3 spans 13 amino acids. CDR3 amino acids: CAISQGVNEKLFF. In DNA, the CDR3 is TGTGCCATCAGCCAGGGGGTTAATGAAAAACTGTTTTTT.

In its sample, this clonotype was seen many times. The chain combines TRBV7-2 with TRBJ1-5, with no clear D. Germline loops: CDR1 SGHTA, CDR2 FQGNSA. There are 15 residues in the CDR3. Trimming removed 1 base at V and 1 base at J, with 8 bases between. CDR3 residues: CASSLGHRSNQPQHF. The CDR3 nucleotides read TGTGCCAGCAGCTTAGGGCACAGAAGCAATCAGCCCCAGCATTTT.

The chain carries TRBV7-2 and TRBJ1-5; D perhaps matches TRBD1 (5 bases). The CDR3 spans 15 residues. CDR1 SGHTA and CDR2 FQGNSA come from the germline V gene. V gave up 3 bases and J gave up 4 bases, with 13 bases separating them. The CDR3 sequence: CASSFSGGQNQPQHF. CDR3 DNA: TGTGCCAGCAGCTTTTCTGGAGGACAAAATCAGCCCCAGCATTTT. Supplemented by reference TRBV7-2 and TRBJ1-5, the full variable domain reads GAGVSQSPSNKVTEKGKDVELRCDPISGHTALYWYRQSLGQGLEFLIYFQGNSAPDKSGLPSDRFSAERTGGSVSTLTIQRTQQEDSAVYLCASSFSGGQNQPQHFGDGTRLSIL.

The chain employs TRBV18 and TRBJ1-1, with D uncertain. Germline loops: CDR1 KGHSH, CDR2 LQKENI. The V end was cut by 3 bases, the J end by 5 bases, with 16 bases between. The CDR3 length is 15 residues. The CDR3 DNA sequence: TGTGCCAGCTCACCGGGGATCTTAGGCCCAACTGAAGCTTTCTTT. Amino acids: CASSPGILGPTEAFF.